The 24 T cell receptor beta chains in this list originate from one sample, sequenced in a study of OX40 agonist ivuxolimab in advanced cancers. This table comes from immunoSEQ multiplex PCR, and its TCRdb copy is limited to in-frame clones, with some not included. Of tens of thousands of clones listed, around 88% are singletons. This material consisted of CD4+ or CD8+ T cells sorted from blood, taken in a trial of the OX40 agonist ivuxolimab. These receptors came from an adult with an advanced solid tumor such as melanoma, head and neck, liver or kidney cancer.

This clone was seen a single time. The chain combines TRBV5-6 with TRBJ2-1; D is possibly TRBD1 (6 bases). V was shortened by 3 bases and J by 4 bases, with 8 bases between the two germline ends. This CDR3 contains 13 residues. Germline CDR1 is SGHDT and CDR2 is YYEEEE. The CDR3 is CASSSTGYNEQFF. CDR3 sequence (DNA): TGTGCCAGCAGCTCGACAGGTTACAATGAGCAGTTCTTC.

The CDR3 coding sequence is TGTGCCAGCAGTCCGGGGACTAGCGGGAGGGGGACCCAGTACTTC. This translates into CASSPGTSGRGTQYF. This sequence joins TRBV27 and TRBJ2-5; 16 nucleotides agree with TRBD2. The CDR3 is 15 amino acids. Trimming at V came to 5 bases and at J to 7 bases, leaving 4 bases not matched to a gene. Germline V gives CDR1 MNHEY, CDR2 SMNVEV (reference sequence).

This chain connects TRBV2 to TRBJ2-3, with D tentatively TRBD1 (6 bases). Trimming took 4 bases from V and 5 from J, leaving 10 bases between them. The CDR3 has 13 amino acids. Germline values: CDR1 SNHLY, CDR2 FYNNEI. CDR3 nucleotides: TGTGCCAGCAGTGTCAACAGGGAAGATACGCAGTATTTT. Translating gives CASSVNREDTQYF.

The chain links TRBV19 to TRBJ1-5; TRBD1 matches at 7 bases. From germline, CDR1 is LNHDA and CDR2 SQIVND (reference sequence). V trimming: 3 bases; J trimming: 4 bases; junction bases outside the gene matches: 9. This CDR3 has 16 amino acids. The CDR3 bases are TGTGCCAGTAGTATGGAGGGCAGGGGGGGTAATCAGCCCCAGCATTTT. Its translation: CASSMEGRGGNQPQHF. The full variable domain, its missing parts supplied by reference TRBV19 and TRBJ1-5, is DGGITQSPKYLFRKEGQNVTLSCEQNLNHDAMYWYRQDPGQGLRLIYYSQIVNDFQKGDIAEGYSVSREKKESFPLTVTSAQKNPTAFYLCASSMEGRGGNQPQHFGDGTRLSIL.

This chain links TRBV28 with TRBJ1-2; no clear D. Trimming cost V 2 bases and J 0 bases, with 4 bases left between them. This CDR3 comprises 13 residues. CDR1 is MDHEN, CDR2 SYDVKM, per germline. Written as DNA, the CDR3 is TGTGCCAGCAGTTTAGCTACTAACTATGGCTACACCTTC. Its protein product is CASSLATNYGYTF.

The rearrangement joins TRBV5-1 to TRBJ2-7, with 7 bases aligning to TRBD1. CDR1 and CDR2 (germline): SGHRS, YFSETQ. There are 15 residues in the CDR3. The ends lost 3 bases at V and 3 bases at J; junction bases unmatched: 9. The chain's CDR3 is CASSWATGFGYEQYF. CDR3 coding DNA: TGCGCCAGCAGCTGGGCGACAGGGTTTGGCTACGAGCAGTACTTC.

This sequence joins TRBV6-1 and TRBJ2-7, with 7 positions matching TRBD1. Germline V CDR1 and CDR2: MNHNS, SASEGT. The trim removed 4 bases at V and 6 bases at J, leaving 3 bases unmatched. The CDR3 spans 12 residues. CDR3 bases: TGTGCCAGCAGTGCCCGACAGGGCGAGCAGTACTTC. This codes for CASSARQGEQYF.

This clone was seen a few times. The gene calls are TRBV29-1 and TRBJ2-4; D assignment may be TRBD1 or TRBD2 (5 bases each). Germline values: CDR1 SQVTM, CDR2 ANQGSEA. The V end lost 1 base, the J end lost 6 bases, and 13 bases lay between the germline ends. This CDR3 comprises 14 residues. DNA of the CDR3: TGCAGCGTTGAAGGTGGGGACGGTCGAAACATTCAGTACTTC. Protein: CSVEGGDGRNIQYF.

The chain has TRBV2 and TRBJ2-7; D tentatively fits TRBD1 or TRBD2 (5 bases each). CDR1 is SNHLY and CDR2 is FYNNEI in the germline V gene. The V end was cut by 2 bases, the J end by 5 bases, with 13 bases between. There are 14 residues in the CDR3. This CDR3 reads CASSEISGGNEQYF. Here the CDR3 DNA reads TGTGCCAGCAGTGAAATCTCTGGGGGAAACGAGCAGTACTTC.

This chain connects TRBV5-1 to TRBJ1-4; 8 nucleotides line up with TRBD1. This CDR3 has 15 residues. Germline CDR1 reads SGHRS; CDR2 reads YFSETQ. V shed 4 bases, J shed 7 bases, and the junction held 9 bases outside the gene matches. CDR3 DNA sequence: TGCGCCAGCAGCCTACAGGGGGGCAGAGCTGAAAAACTGTTTTTT. This gives the protein CASSLQGGRAEKLFF.

CDR3 residues: CASSASVPRGTEAFF. The DNA of the CDR3 is TGTGCCAGCAGTGCGTCAGTACCTCGAGGGACTGAAGCTTTCTTT. V usage is TRBV6-5 and J usage is TRBJ1-1, with unresolved D. Germline values: CDR1 MNHEY, CDR2 SVGAGI. Trimming shortened V by 5 bases and J by 5 bases, and 18 bases separated the two germline ends. The CDR3 consists of 15 residues.

The chain uses TRBV5-1 and TRBJ2-5, with D perhaps matching TRBD1 (5 bases). The V gene's germline CDR1 is SGHRS and CDR2 YFSETQ. Trimming removed 7 bases at V and 5 bases at J, with 24 bases between. This CDR3 comprises 16 residues. The CDR3 bases are TGCGCCAGCGATTTGGGTAACCTGGGGCGACTGGAGACCCAGTACTTC. Amino acid sequence: CASDLGNLGRLETQYF.

V is TRBV5-1 and J is TRBJ2-7; the D is unclear. V lost 3 bases and J 6 bases, leaving 13 bases between the germline ends. The CDR3 loop spans 13 amino acids. Germline lookup yields CDR1 SGHRS and CDR2 YFSETQ. The CDR3 loop reads CASSYPPPSEQYF. CDR3 in DNA: TGCGCCAGCAGCTACCCCCCCCCATCCGAGCAGTACTTC.

V is TRBV5-4 and J is TRBJ2-3; TRBD2 matches at 9 bases. Germline V gene lookup returns CDR1 SGHNT and CDR2 YYREEE (reference sequence). V shed 7 bases and J 5 bases; nucleotides not matched to a gene: 11. The CDR3 contains 15 residues. The CDR3 region is CASGGGTSREDTQYF. In DNA, the CDR3 is TGTGCCAGCGGGGGAGGGACTAGCAGGGAAGATACGCAGTATTTT.

The gene calls are TRBV6-4 and TRBJ1-4; D is uncertain. The V gene lost 4 bases and the J gene lost 5 bases, with 11 bases spanning the gap. The germline gives CDR1 MRHNA, CDR2 SNTAGT. The CDR3 consists of 14 residues. The DNA of the CDR3 is TGTGCCAGCAGTGGGACCAAAACGAATGAAAAACTGTTTTTT. It encodes CASSGTKTNEKLFF.

J is TRBJ2-6 and V is TRBV29-1; D perhaps matches TRBD1 (6 bases). Trimming took off 4 bases at V and 0 bases at J, with 10 bases between the two ends. The CDR3 extends over 15 amino acids. In germline, CDR1 is SQVTM, CDR2 ANQGSEA. The CDR3 DNA follows: TGCAGCGTTGGGGTGGGGGCCTCTGGGGCCAACGTCCTGACTTTC. It yields the protein CSVGVGASGANVLTF.

J is TRBJ1-5 and V is TRBV7-8; 8 positions agree with TRBD1. Germline values: CDR1 SGHVS, CDR2 FQNEAQ. The CDR3 sequence is 16 residues long. J gave up 3 bases and V 5 bases, and 9 bases lay outside the gene matches. This CDR3 is CASSTTGGVANQPQHF. CDR3 sequence (DNA): TGTGCCAGCAGCACTACAGGGGGGGTCGCCAATCAGCCCCAGCATTTT.

The chain carries TRBV10-3 and TRBJ2-3, with 12 bases identical to TRBD2. V was pared by 0 bases and J by 4 bases, with 8 bases of the junction left unmatched. The CDR3 spans 18 residues. Per the germline V gene, CDR1 is ENHRY and CDR2 is SYGVKD. The CDR3 nucleotides are TGTGCCATCAGTGAGTCGAACCTAGCGGGGGGGCGCTCAGATACGCAGTATTTT. Encoded protein: CAISESNLAGGRSDTQYF.

The chain links TRBV10-1 to TRBJ2-2, with a tentative D call TRBD2 (6 bases). This CDR3 comprises 16 residues. Trimming shortened V by 2 bases and J by 0 bases, and 10 bases separated the two germline ends. Germline CDR1 WNHNN, CDR2 SYGVQD (reference sequence). CDR3 nucleotides: TGCGCCAGCAGTGAGATTAGCGGAGCGAACACCGGGGAGCTGTTTTTT. It specifies CASSEISGANTGELFF.

The chain uses TRBV4-1 and TRBJ2-7; D is ambiguous. CDR3 size: 15 residues. Deletions cut 0 bases from V and 2 bases from J, with 11 bases between. Germline values: CDR1 MGHRA, CDR2 YSYEKL. This chain's CDR3 is CASSQDSYGTYEQYF. The CDR3 nucleotides are TGCGCCAGCAGCCAAGATTCCTACGGCACCTACGAGCAGTACTTC.

The gene calls are TRBV19 and TRBJ1-2; 9 bases line up with TRBD1. Trimming at V came to 6 bases and at J to 1 base, leaving 12 bases not matched to a gene. The CDR3 consists of 17 residues. Per the germline V gene, CDR1 is LNHDA and CDR2 is SQIVND (reference sequence). CDR3 region: CASSLGTPGQGNYGYTF. The CDR3 DNA sequence: TGTGCCAGTAGCCTTGGGACACCGGGACAGGGTAACTATGGCTACACCTTC.

This clone was counted once. The chain combines TRBV5-1 with TRBJ1-5; 9 bases align to TRBD1. The CDR3 is 14 amino acids. Germline V CDR1 and CDR2: SGHRS, YFSETQ. V gave up 5 bases and J gave up 2 bases; unmatched junction bases: 2. In nucleotides, the CDR3 is TGCGCCAGCAGGCGGACAGGGGGCAATCAGCCCCAGCATTTT. Translation gives CASRRTGGNQPQHF.

The CDR3 nucleotides are TGTGCCAGCTGTTGCGGGGCCGGGAATGAGCAGTTCTTC. Translation: CASCCGAGNEQFF. The chain joins TRBV28 to TRBJ2-1; a weak D match, TRBD2 (6 bases). The length of the CDR3 is 13 residues. Germline CDR1 reads MDHEN; CDR2 reads SYDVKM. The ends were cut back, 8 bases at V and 7 bases at J, with 15 bases in the middle.

This chain joins TRBV21-1 and TRBJ2-3; the table's D gene call, TRBD1, was not cross checked with the DNA. TRBV21-1 represents a pseudogene. This CDR3 is 14 amino acids long. This CDR3 is CASSSREGTDTQYF. CDR3 sequence (DNA): TGTGCCAGCAGCAGCAGGGAAGGCACAGATACGCAGTATTTT.